These 22 T cell receptor beta chains were sequenced from one sample in a study of shared clonotypes between healthy human individuals. Terminally differentiated effector memory CD45RA+ cells were excluded from the naive CD8 cells, which were CD45RO-negative and positively selected for CCR7. TCRdb's table, derived via immunoSEQ multiplex PCR, lists solely in-frame clones and lacks some. Of nearly 2 million clones in the sample, about 95% were seen once. Sequenced material: naive CD8+ T cells sorted from blood. The receptors here all came from a man aged 18 to 29 in good health.

The chain carries TRBV10-3 and TRBJ2-6; D uncertain. This CDR3 region has 15 residues. Trimming left V 0 bases short and J 4 bases short, with 7 bases between. Germline V lookup: CDR1 ENHRY, CDR2 SYGVKD. CDR3: CAISESLYGANVLTF. For the CDR3, the DNA is TGTGCCATCAGTGAGTCCCTTTACGGGGCCAACGTCCTGACTTTC.

V gene TRBV5-6 combines with J gene TRBJ1-5; no reliable D call. Germline CDR1 SGHDT, CDR2 YYEEEE. V was trimmed by 1 base and J by 5 bases, leaving 10 bases between them. CDR3 length: 14 residues. This CDR3 is CASSLKVGDQPQHF. Here the CDR3 DNA reads TGTGCCAGCAGCTTGAAGGTCGGGGATCAGCCCCAGCATTTT.

This rearrangement joins TRBV2 to TRBJ2-7, with no clear D. V was pared by 3 bases and J by 3 bases, with 18 bases between. CDR3 length equals 16 residues. Per germline, CDR1 SNHLY and CDR2 FYNNEI. The CDR3 region has the DNA TGTGCCAGCAGTGATTCTGGGGTCATGGTCGACTACGAGCAGTACTTC. This sequence encodes CASSDSGVMVDYEQYF.

The V call is TRBV9, the J call TRBJ2-1; TRBD2 agrees at 13 bases. Germline V CDR1 and CDR2: SGDLS, YYNGEE. This CDR3 is built from 19 residues. The trim removed 4 bases at V and 0 bases at J, leaving 10 bases unmatched. CDR3: CASSPRTSGSLGSYNEQFF. The CDR3 nucleotides are TGTGCCAGCAGCCCAAGGACTAGCGGGAGTTTGGGCTCCTACAATGAGCAGTTCTTC.

CDR3 DNA sequence: TGTGCCAGCAGCCAAGGGGACAGGGGTTACAATGAGCAGTTCTTC. This gives the protein CASSQGDRGYNEQFF. The V call is TRBV7-9, the J call TRBJ2-1; 10 bases are shared with TRBD1. V lost 5 bases and J lost 4; bases outside the gene matches: 5. Germline lookup yields CDR1 SEHNR and CDR2 FQNEAQ (reference sequence). CDR3 length: 15 amino acids.

This clone was observed once. The chain combines TRBV18 with TRBJ1-3, with TRBD1 identical over 8 bases. The CDR3 has 14 amino acids. V shed 3 bases and J 8 bases; nucleotides not matched to a gene: 6. CDR1 KGHSH and CDR2 LQKENI come from the germline V gene. CDR3 DNA sequence: TGTGCCAGCTCACCCCTGGACAGGGAGGACACCATATATTTT. Translation gives CASSPLDREDTIYF.

The chain joins TRBV30 to TRBJ2-3, with 13 nucleotides matching TRBD2. CDR1 is GTSNPN, CDR2 SVGIG, per germline (reference sequence). The length of the CDR3 is 17 residues. The V gene end was trimmed by 2 bases and the J gene end by 7 bases; junction bases not matched to a gene: 12. The CDR3 protein is CAWSLRTSGGSPYTQYF. The CDR3 DNA reads TGTGCCTGGAGTCTACGGACTAGCGGGGGTTCTCCCTATACGCAGTATTTT.

The V gene is TRBV5-4, the J gene TRBJ2-1; D gene unclear. CDR3 length: 11 residues. V shed 3 bases and J shed 7 bases, with 5 bases lying between them. The germline gives CDR1 SGHNT, CDR2 YYREEE (reference sequence). The CDR3 DNA reads as TGTGCCAGCAGCTCCCCGAATGAGCAGTTCTTC. It codes for CASSSPNEQFF.

The V gene is TRBV7-2, the J gene TRBJ1-3, with D possibly TRBD1 on 5 matching bases. The CDR3 has 15 residues. The germline V and J ends were trimmed by 4 bases and 0 bases, with 10 bases remaining between them. Germline assignment: CDR1 SGHTA and CDR2 FQGNSA. As DNA, the CDR3 is TGTGCCAGCAGCTCTGACAGAAGCTCTGGAAACACCATATATTTT. Protein: CASSSDRSSGNTIYF.

The J gene is TRBJ1-2, the V gene TRBV4-1; D might be TRBD1 (6 bases). This CDR3 region has 16 residues. Germline assignment: CDR1 MGHRA and CDR2 YSYEKL. V was trimmed by 0 bases and J by 7 bases, leaving 18 bases between them. The CDR3 loop reads CASSQDMLQGVPGYTF. The CDR3 DNA reads as TGCGCCAGCAGCCAAGACATGCTACAGGGAGTCCCTGGCTACACCTTC.

The chain is built from TRBV15 and TRBJ2-7, with 7 bases matching TRBD1. The CDR3 covers 14 residues. J lost 3 bases, V lost 3 bases, and 5 bases had no gene match. The germline gives CDR1 LNHNV, CDR2 YYDKDF (reference sequence). CDR3 region: CATSSPGDSYEQYF. The CDR3 nucleotides read TGTGCCACCAGCAGCCCCGGGGACAGCTACGAGCAGTACTTC.

V usage is TRBV9 and J usage is TRBJ2-2; D ambiguous. Trimming took 1 base from V and 6 from J, leaving 13 bases between them. The CDR3 loop spans 15 amino acids. Germline V gene data show CDR1 as SGDLS and CDR2 as YYNGEE. DNA of the CDR3: TGTGCCAGCAGCGTACTGTCAAATTGGGCCGGGGAGCTGTTTTTT. It codes for CASSVLSNWAGELFF.

CDR3 sequence (DNA): TGTGCCAGCTTTCGGGGGGCCGTCTCCTACGAGCAGTACTTC. It specifies CASFRGAVSYEQYF. V and J are TRBV5-6 and TRBJ2-7; D might be TRBD2 (7 bases). The CDR3 sequence is 14 residues long. V gave up 7 bases and J gave up 0 bases, with 14 bases separating them. Germline CDR1 and CDR2: SGHDT and YYEEEE.

This clone was seen a handful of times. The chain uses TRBV19 and TRBJ1-6; D gene ambiguous. The V end lost 7 bases, the J end lost 9 bases, and 10 bases lay between the germline ends. The CDR3 is 12 amino acids. Germline assignment: CDR1 LNHDA and CDR2 SQIVND (reference sequence). CDR3 protein: CASNFGGSPLHF. CDR3 coding DNA: TGTGCCAGTAATTTTGGAGGTTCACCCCTCCACTTT.

V and J are TRBV5-6 and TRBJ1-4, with TRBD1 as a possible D gene (5 bases). Per germline, CDR1 SGHDT and CDR2 YYEEEE. The CDR3 is 16 residues long. Trimming took off 4 bases at V and 5 bases at J, with 18 bases between the two ends. CDR3 region: CASSRLDGGVNEKLFF. The DNA of the CDR3 is TGTGCCAGCAGCCGTCTGGACGGGGGGGTGAATGAAAAACTGTTTTTT.

Details on this clone: In the same sample, other DNA sequences code for this CDR3. The chain is built from TRBV19 and TRBJ1-1, with D uncertain. The germline CDR1 and CDR2 sequences are LNHDA and SQIVND (reference sequence). The V and J ends lost 1 base and 1 base respectively, with 4 bases between them. The CDR3 has 13 residues. The DNA of the CDR3 is TGTGCCAGTAGTATAGGCCCGAACACTGAAGCTTTCTTT. Encoded protein: CASSIGPNTEAFF.

The chain employs TRBV5-6 and TRBJ2-2, with D unresolved. The CDR3 spans 14 residues. Germline V CDR1 and CDR2: SGHDT, YYEEEE. Trimming cost V 0 bases and J 4 bases, with 7 bases left between them. The CDR3 nucleotides are TGTGCCAGCAGCTTGGAACAGATCACCGGGGAGCTGTTTTTT. This gives the protein CASSLEQITGELFF.

This chain's CDR3 is CASSLLGSWEQYF. The CDR3 DNA is TGTGCCAGCAGTTTACTGGGGAGCTGGGAGCAGTACTTC. V is TRBV27 and J is TRBJ2-7; the D gene is possibly TRBD2 (5 bases). The germline V gene has CDR1 MNHEY and CDR2 SMNVEV (reference sequence). V lost 2 bases and J lost 7, with 12 bases in between. The CDR3 is 13 residues long.

This CDR3 reads CASSLLVGELFF. CDR3 nucleotides: TGTGCCAGCAGCTTACTGGTCGGGGAGCTGTTTTTT. The rearrangement joins TRBV11-3 to TRBJ2-2; no definite D call. Looked up from germline, CDR1 is SGHNT and CDR2 is YENEEA. Trimming took 2 bases from V and 7 from J, leaving 5 bases between them. The CDR3 consists of 12 residues.

In this sample, this clone turned up once. This chain links TRBV4-3 with TRBJ2-2; D is unresolved. Germline CDR1 LGHNA, CDR2 YSLEER. The CDR3 runs 15 residues. V lost 1 base to trimming and J lost 4 bases, with 10 bases between them. CDR3 protein: CASSQGRFGTGELFF. The CDR3 bases are TGCGCCAGCAGCCAAGGGCGGTTCGGCACCGGGGAGCTGTTTTTT.

The V gene is TRBV14, the J gene TRBJ2-7; 7 positions agree with TRBD1. The length of the CDR3 is 16 residues. Germline V gene sequence: CDR1 SGHDN, CDR2 FVKESK. V gave up 3 bases and J gave up 4 bases; unmatched junction bases: 12. The chain's CDR3 is CASSQDRTGRAYEQYF. The CDR3 DNA reads TGTGCCAGCAGCCAGGATAGGACAGGACGGGCTTACGAGCAGTACTTC.

The V call is TRBV7-9, the J call TRBJ2-3; a possible D gene is TRBD2 (6 bases). The V gene's germline CDR1 is SEHNR and CDR2 FQNEAQ (reference sequence). Trimming took 8 bases from V and 5 from J, leaving 17 bases between them. The CDR3 is made up of 14 amino acids. CDR3 residues: CASWDFTAGDTQYF. The CDR3 DNA is TGTGCCAGCTGGGACTTTACAGCGGGAGATACGCAGTATTTT.